Listed below are T cell receptor beta chains from one sample, sequenced in a study of shared clonotypes between healthy human individuals. The data were produced by immunoSEQ multiplex PCR, yet TCRdb's version contains in-frame clones alone and is incomplete. The sample shows around 1,900,000 clones, about 94% of them seen only once. Sequencing was performed on naive CD8+ T cells from PBMCs. Every receptor here comes from a young man in good health. Some clones in this sample may be carry-over from other donors' samples. CDR3s include the opening cysteine and the closing phenylalanine or tryptophan. The D gene is left open where the match is weak. Clone size is stated in some rows and not others, as once, few, many or a class when expanded.

v_gene: TRBV5-1
j_gene: TRBJ1-2
d_gene: TRBD1
abundance: once
CDR3nt: TGCGCCAGCAGTTTAGACAGGGGGCTTAACTATGGCTACACCTTC
CDR3aa: CASSLDRGLNYGYTF

v_gene: TRBV29-1
j_gene: TRBJ2-1
d_gene: NA
abundance: NA
CDR3nt: TGCAGCGCGGAGCGGCGGTACGACTACAATGAGCAGTTCTTC
CDR3aa: CSAERRYDYNEQFF

v_gene: TRBV27
j_gene: TRBJ1-2
d_gene: TRBD1
abundance: NA
CDR3nt: TGTGCCAGCAGTTTACCAGTCGTCGGGACAGGAGATGGCTACACCTTC
CDR3aa: CASSLPVVGTGDGYTF

v_gene: TRBV9
j_gene: TRBJ2-3
d_gene: NA
abundance: NA
CDR3nt: TGTGCCAGCAGCGTAGGGCATGGGACATCTGCCACAGATACGCAGTATTTT
CDR3aa: CASSVGHGTSATDTQYF

v_gene: TRBV12-5
j_gene: TRBJ2-3
d_gene: NA
abundance: NA
CDR3nt: TGTGCTAGTGGTTATGGCACAGATACGCAGTATTTT
CDR3aa: CASGYGTDTQYF

v_gene: TRBV9
j_gene: TRBJ2-1
d_gene: NA
abundance: NA
CDR3nt: TGTGCCAGCAGCGTGACGGGGAAGGGTGAGCAGTTCTTC
CDR3aa: CASSVTGKGEQFF

v_gene: TRBV7-9
j_gene: TRBJ1-1
d_gene: TRBD1
abundance: NA
CDR3nt: TGTGCCAGCAGCTACGGACAGGGGGTTTACACTGAAGCTTTCTTT
CDR3aa: CASSYGQGVYTEAFF

v_gene: TRBV28
j_gene: TRBJ2-3
d_gene: NA
abundance: NA
CDR3nt: TGTGCCAGCAGTTCAAACCCGGCACTCTGGAGCACAGATACGCAGTATTTT
CDR3aa: CASSSNPALWSTDTQYF

v_gene: TRBV9
j_gene: TRBJ2-3
d_gene: TRBD1
abundance: NA
CDR3nt: TGTGCCAGCAGCGCGGGACAGAGCACAGATACGCAGTATTTT
CDR3aa: CASSAGQSTDTQYF

v_gene: TRBV9
j_gene: TRBJ2-7
d_gene: TRBD2
abundance: NA
CDR3nt: TGTGCCAGCAGCGAAGGCAGTAGCGGGAGTTACGAGCAGTACTTC
CDR3aa: CASSEGSSGSYEQYF

v_gene: TRBV9
j_gene: TRBJ1-1
d_gene: NA
abundance: NA
CDR3nt: TGTGCCAGCAGCCCACGGGGGAACCAGAACACTGAAGCTTTCTTT
CDR3aa: CASSPRGNQNTEAFF

v_gene: TRBV19
j_gene: TRBJ2-7
d_gene: NA
abundance: NA
CDR3nt: TGTGCCAGTAGTCCGGGGTGGGGTCCCACCTACGAGCAGTACTTC
CDR3aa: CASSPGWGPTYEQYF

v_gene: TRBV19
j_gene: TRBJ2-7
d_gene: NA
abundance: once
CDR3nt: TGTGCCAGTAGCCCCTCACTAGCTCGCGAGCAGTACTTC
CDR3aa: CASSPSLAREQYF

v_gene: TRBV11-2
j_gene: TRBJ2-2
d_gene: NA
abundance: NA
CDR3nt: TGTGCCAGCAGCTCGACCGGGGAGCTGTTTTTT
CDR3aa: CASSSTGELFF

v_gene: TRBV6-1
j_gene: TRBJ1-2
d_gene: NA
abundance: NA
CDR3nt: TGTGCCAGCAGCCCCCCCGGCGGCCGACTCGGTGGCTACACCTTC
CDR3aa: CASSPPGGRLGGYTF

v_gene: TRBV27
j_gene: TRBJ2-7
d_gene: TRBD2
abundance: NA
CDR3nt: TGTGCCAGCAGTTTTCAAGCGGGAGTGGTTTCCTACGAGCAGTACTTC
CDR3aa: CASSFQAGVVSYEQYF

v_gene: TRBV10-3
j_gene: TRBJ2-7
d_gene: TRBD2
abundance: once
CDR3nt: TGTGCCATCGGGGGGGAAACCTACGAGCAGTACTTC
CDR3aa: CAIGGETYEQYF

v_gene: TRBV11-2
j_gene: TRBJ2-3
d_gene: TRBD2
abundance: NA
CDR3nt: TGTGCCAGCAGCTTAGATTGGCGCGGGGGAGGCACAGATACGCAGTATTTT
CDR3aa: CASSLDWRGGGTDTQYF

v_gene: TRBV19
j_gene: TRBJ2-7
d_gene: NA
abundance: NA
CDR3nt: TGTGCCAGTAGTATGGGACTCGTCGGCTACGAGCAGTACTTC
CDR3aa: CASSMGLVGYEQYF

v_gene: TRBV13
j_gene: TRBJ2-7
d_gene: NA
abundance: once
CDR3nt: TGTGCCAGCAGCCAGGGACTGCAACCCTACGAGCAGTACTTC
CDR3aa: CASSQGLQPYEQYF

v_gene: TRBV4-1
j_gene: TRBJ2-7
d_gene: TRBD1
abundance: once
CDR3nt: TGCGCCAGCAGCCAAGGACAGGGGGCGGAGGAGCAGTACTTC
CDR3aa: CASSQGQGAEEQYF

v_gene: TRBV9
j_gene: TRBJ2-1
d_gene: NA
abundance: NA
CDR3nt: TGTGCCAGCAGCGTTTGGGGGACCAATGAGCAGTTCTTC
CDR3aa: CASSVWGTNEQFF

v_gene: TRBV6-1
j_gene: TRBJ2-7
d_gene: NA
abundance: NA
CDR3nt: TGTGCCAGCAGTGAAGCACTGCGGGGCGAGCAGTACTTC
CDR3aa: CASSEALRGEQYF

v_gene: TRBV9
j_gene: TRBJ2-2
d_gene: NA
abundance: once
CDR3nt: TGTGCCAGCAGCGGCCATAGCGGAATGAACACCGGGGAGCTGTTTTTT
CDR3aa: CASSGHSGMNTGELFF

v_gene: TRBV5-4
j_gene: TRBJ2-5
d_gene: TRBD2
abundance: once
CDR3nt: TGTGCCAGCAGCTTTAAAGCGGGAGAAGAGACCCAGTACTTC
CDR3aa: CASSFKAGEETQYF

v_gene: TRBV27
j_gene: TRBJ1-2
d_gene: TRBD1
abundance: NA
CDR3nt: TGTGCCAGCAGTCCAAGGACAGGGGCGTTTTATGGCTACACCTTC
CDR3aa: CASSPRTGAFYGYTF

v_gene: TRBV6-6
j_gene: TRBJ1-4
d_gene: NA
abundance: NA
CDR3nt: TGTGCCAGTACACTCGGAGAAAAACTGTTTTTT
CDR3aa: CASTLGEKLFF

v_gene: TRBV10-3
j_gene: TRBJ1-3
d_gene: NA
abundance: NA
CDR3nt: TGTGCCATCAGTGAGCGTGGGGCGGCTGGAAACACCATATATTTT
CDR3aa: CAISERGAAGNTIYF

v_gene: TRBV27
j_gene: TRBJ1-1
d_gene: NA
abundance: NA
CDR3nt: TGTGCCAGCAGTTTGTACGCGGGAGACACGAACACTGAAGCTTTCTTT
CDR3aa: CASSLYAGDTNTEAFF

v_gene: TRBV27
j_gene: TRBJ2-1
d_gene: TRBD2
abundance: NA
CDR3nt: TGTGCCAGCAGTTTATCTCCCGGGACTAGCGGCAATGAGCAGTTCTTC
CDR3aa: CASSLSPGTSGNEQFF

v_gene: TRBV10-3
j_gene: TRBJ2-3
d_gene: TRBD2
abundance: NA
CDR3nt: TGTGCCATCAGGGTGACCCGGGAGGCTATCACAGATACGCAGTATTTT
CDR3aa: CAIRVTREAITDTQYF

v_gene: TRBV28
j_gene: TRBJ2-1
d_gene: NA
abundance: NA
CDR3nt: TGTGCCAGCAGTTTGCTGGCAGGTGAGCAGTTCTTC
CDR3aa: CASSLLAGEQFF

v_gene: TRBV14
j_gene: TRBJ1-2
d_gene: TRBD1
abundance: once
CDR3nt: TGTGCCAGCAGCCGTGAGGGGACAGGGGTTTTTGGCTACACCTTC
CDR3aa: CASSREGTGVFGYTF

v_gene: TRBV27
j_gene: TRBJ2-6
d_gene: NA
abundance: NA
CDR3nt: TGTGCCAGCAGTTTATCCCCGGGGGCAGGGGCCAACGTCCTGACTTTC
CDR3aa: CASSLSPGAGANVLTF

v_gene: TRBV27
j_gene: TRBJ1-4
d_gene: NA
abundance: NA
CDR3nt: TGTGCCAGCAGTTTGGCGGATGCAACTAATGAAAAACTGTTTTTT
CDR3aa: CASSLADATNEKLFF

v_gene: TRBV11-1
j_gene: TRBJ2-7
d_gene: TRBD1
abundance: once
CDR3nt: TGTGCCAGCAGCTCAAGGACAGGGCTCCTGGATGAGCAGTACTTC
CDR3aa: CASSSRTGLLDEQYF

v_gene: TRBV6-5
j_gene: TRBJ1-1
d_gene: NA
abundance: NA
CDR3nt: TGTGCCAGCAGCAACAACAGGGTGAACACTGAAGCTTTCTTT
CDR3aa: CASSNNRVNTEAFF

v_gene: TRBV27
j_gene: TRBJ1-2
d_gene: NA
abundance: NA
CDR3nt: TGTGCCAGCGGGATGGGCTTTAACTATGGCTACACCTTC
CDR3aa: CASGMGFNYGYTF

v_gene: TRBV7-2
j_gene: TRBJ2-3
d_gene: NA
abundance: NA
CDR3nt: TGTGCCAGCAGTTTACTAAACACAGATACGCAGTATTTT
CDR3aa: CASSLLNTDTQYF

v_gene: TRBV6-5
j_gene: TRBJ1-4
d_gene: NA
abundance: NA
CDR3nt: TGTGCCAGCAGTGTGGGGGGTGCAACTAATGAAAAACTGTTTTTT
CDR3aa: CASSVGGATNEKLFF

v_gene: TRBV7-9
j_gene: TRBJ2-7
d_gene: NA
abundance: NA
CDR3nt: TGTGCCAGCAGCCCCTCATCTACCTACGAGCAGTACTTC
CDR3aa: CASSPSSTYEQYF

v_gene: TRBV11-2
j_gene: TRBJ2-3
d_gene: TRBD1
abundance: NA
CDR3nt: TGTGCCAGCAGCCGTGGGGGGGGACAGGGATACACAGATACGCAGTATTTT
CDR3aa: CASSRGGGQGYTDTQYF

v_gene: TRBV4-2
j_gene: TRBJ2-7
d_gene: TRBD2
abundance: NA
CDR3nt: TGTGCCAGCAGCCAAGGGACTAGCGGGGCTACTTCCTACGAGCAGTACTTC
CDR3aa: CASSQGTSGATSYEQYF

v_gene: TRBV6-6
j_gene: TRBJ2-7
d_gene: NA
abundance: NA
CDR3nt: TGTGCCAGCAGACTTGACAGAAACTACGAGCAGTACTTC
CDR3aa: CASRLDRNYEQYF

v_gene: TRBV27
j_gene: TRBJ2-5
d_gene: TRBD1
abundance: NA
CDR3nt: TGTGCCAGCAGGGGGGATATGGAAGGGGACAGCTCAGGGATAGAGACCCAGTACTTC
CDR3aa: CASRGDMEGDSSGIETQYF

v_gene: TRBV25-1
j_gene: TRBJ2-7
d_gene: NA
abundance: NA
CDR3nt: TGTGCCACCGGGGGACGAAGTTCCTACGAGCAGTACTTC
CDR3aa: CATGGRSSYEQYF

v_gene: TRBV7-9
j_gene: TRBJ2-3
d_gene: NA
abundance: NA
CDR3nt: TGTGCCAGCAGCTTAGCACAAGGGGCGCAGTATTTT
CDR3aa: CASSLAQGAQYF

v_gene: TRBV6-1
j_gene: TRBJ2-2
d_gene: NA
abundance: NA
CDR3nt: TGTGCCAGCAGTGAAGCGAGAGCGAACACCGGGGAGCTGTTTTTT
CDR3aa: CASSEARANTGELFF

v_gene: TRBV7-9
j_gene: TRBJ1-1
d_gene: NA
abundance: NA
CDR3nt: TGTGCCAGCAGCGCCTTAGGTAGGATGAACACTGAAGCTTTCTTT
CDR3aa: CASSALGRMNTEAFF

v_gene: TRBV19
j_gene: TRBJ2-3
d_gene: TRBD2
abundance: once
CDR3nt: TGTGCCAGTAGTATTTGGGCGGGAGGGCGTGCAGATACGCAGTATTTT
CDR3aa: CASSIWAGGRADTQYF

v_gene: TRBV7-8
j_gene: TRBJ2-7
d_gene: NA
abundance: NA
CDR3nt: TGTGCCAGCAGCTTAGTCCTCAGTGAATACGAGCAGTACTTC
CDR3aa: CASSLVLSEYEQYF

v_gene: TRBV2
j_gene: TRBJ1-5
d_gene: NA
abundance: NA
CDR3nt: TGTGCCAGCAGTGGTGACAGTAGCAATCAGCCCCAGCATTTT
CDR3aa: CASSGDSSNQPQHF

v_gene: TRBV7-6
j_gene: TRBJ1-3
d_gene: TRBD1
abundance: NA
CDR3nt: TGTGCCAGCAGCCCCTTACTCGGGACAGGGGGAATGAACACCATATATTTT
CDR3aa: CASSPLLGTGGMNTIYF

v_gene: TRBV28
j_gene: TRBJ2-7
d_gene: NA
abundance: NA
CDR3nt: TGTGCCACAAAAGGTGCAGGGGAACTGTACGAGCAGTACTTC
CDR3aa: CATKGAGELYEQYF

v_gene: TRBV5-6
j_gene: TRBJ2-7
d_gene: TRBD2
abundance: NA
CDR3nt: TGTGCCAGCGGTTGGTGGACTAGCGGAACCTACGAGCAGTACTTC
CDR3aa: CASGWWTSGTYEQYF